This T cell receptor (beta chain) was recorded in a study of graft-versus-host responses after intestinal transplantation. Study-level findings and limits: In recipient marrow, GvH clones were found, and some appeared first in ileum or blood. Graft-donor T cell macrochimerism in patients accompanied high graft-versus-host to host-versus-graft clonal ratios in allografts.

Trimming took off 1 base at V and 6 bases at J, with 16 bases between the two ends. The CDR3 has 15 residues. Germline V gives CDR1 MDHEN, CDR2 SYDVKM. Assay used: immunoSEQ multiplex PCR; TCRdb lists only in-frame clones, some missing. The sample shows roughly 20,000 clones, 40% to 45% of them seen only once. Responders labeled with CFSE (approximately 200,000) were plated with approximately 200,000 irradiated, violet-dye-labeled stimulators. The sequenced sample was alloreactive CD8+ T cells from a mixed lymphocyte reaction culture, obtained before intestinal transplant. As for subset: CFSE-low proliferating T cells sorted from roughly six-day pre-transplant mixed lymphocyte reaction (GvH or HvG direction). The TCR sequence derives from a human patient who received an intestinal transplant. V is TRBV28 and J is TRBJ2-7; D is uncertain. CDR3 nucleotide sequence: TGTGCCAGCAGTTTATTCCTCAGGACCCTAGGCGAGCAGTACTTC. It yields the protein CASSLFLRTLGEQYF.